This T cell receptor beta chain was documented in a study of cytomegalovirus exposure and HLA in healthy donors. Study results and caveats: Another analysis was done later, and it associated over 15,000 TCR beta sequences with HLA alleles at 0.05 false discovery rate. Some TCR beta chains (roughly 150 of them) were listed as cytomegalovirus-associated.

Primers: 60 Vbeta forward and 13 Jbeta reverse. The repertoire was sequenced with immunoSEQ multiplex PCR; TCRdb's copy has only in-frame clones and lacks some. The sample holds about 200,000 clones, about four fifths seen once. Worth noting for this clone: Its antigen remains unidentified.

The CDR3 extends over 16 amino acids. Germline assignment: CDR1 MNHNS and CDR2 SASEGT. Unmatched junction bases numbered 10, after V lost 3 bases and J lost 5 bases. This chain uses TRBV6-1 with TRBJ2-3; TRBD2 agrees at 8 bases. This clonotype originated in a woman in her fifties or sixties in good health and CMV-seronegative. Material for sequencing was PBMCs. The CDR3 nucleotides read TGTGCCAGCAGTGACCTGAGATTAGCGGGGAGAGATACGCAGTATTTT. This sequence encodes CASSDLRLAGRDTQYF.